The 2 T cell receptor beta chains listed next were all sequenced from one sample in a study of blood T cell repertoires in COVID-19. Sequenced by immunoSEQ multiplex PCR; TCRdb stores in-frame clones only, minus some. This sample has some 240,000 clones, with roughly 80% found just once. Sequenced input: peripheral blood. The receptors here all came from a woman aged 70 to 79 with acute or convalescent COVID-19.

V gene TRBV5-1 combines with J gene TRBJ2-2; a weak D match, TRBD2 (5 bases). Germline V CDR1 and CDR2: SGHRS, YFSETQ. This CDR3 contains 10 residues. The V end lost 7 bases, the J end lost 8 bases, and 6 bases lay between the germline ends. Written as DNA, the CDR3 is TGCGCCAGCGGGGAGGGGGAGCTGTTTTTT. Translating gives CASGEGELFF.

This chain links TRBV24-1 with TRBJ2-1; no clear D. Germline-derived CDR1 and CDR2 are KGHDR and SFDVKD. The CDR3 consists of 13 residues. Trimming stripped 4 bases from V and 4 bases from J, with 7 bases between. The CDR3 DNA reads TGTGCCACCAGTGAATGGCAGTACAATGAGCAGTTCTTC. Translation gives CATSEWQYNEQFF.